The rows below give T cell receptor beta chains drawn from one sample of a study of graft-versus-host responses after intestinal transplantation. Measured with immunoSEQ multiplex PCR; TCRdb has only the in-frame clones, and not every one. The sample comprises fewer than 150,000 clones, just over 90% of which are singletons, and around 0.15% rests with the top ten. These receptors are not linked to any known antigen. Sequenced material: unstimulated CD4+ T cells sorted from spleen or lymph node cells, taken before intestinal transplant. These receptors were obtained from a human donor who received an intestinal transplant. CDR3s include the opening cysteine and the closing phenylalanine or tryptophan. A D gene is named only where the DNA matches it firmly. Clone size is shown for a subset of rows, as once, few, many or a class of expanded clone.

D gene,clone size,J gene,V gene,CDR3 DNA,CDR3 protein
-,-,TRBJ1-1,TRBV7-8,TGTGCCAGCAGCCCCCATGGCACCACTGAAGCTTTCTTT,CASSPHGTTEAFF
-,-,TRBJ1-1,TRBV6-5,TGTGCCAGCAGGCAAGGGACACGAGCTTTCTTT,CASRQGTRAFF
-,-,TRBJ2-3,TRBV7-9,TGTGCCAGCAGCCCCAGACTAGTCAGTTCAGATACGCAGTATTTT,CASSPRLVSSDTQYF
-,-,TRBJ1-6,TRBV6-5,TGTGCCAGCAGTGAAGCGGGGAGATCACCCCTCCACTTT,CASSEAGRSPLHF
-,-,TRBJ2-1,TRBV18,TGTGCCAGCTCATCTAGGTCGTACACCCCAATCGGATACAATGAGCAGTTCTTC,CASSSRSYTPIGYNEQFF
TRBD1,once,TRBJ2-5,TRBV2,TGTGCCAGCAGGACGGGACAGGCGAATGGTGGGACCCAGTACTTC,CASRTGQANGGTQYF
TRBD2,-,TRBJ2-2,TRBV19,TGTGCCAGTAGTATCCAGCGGGATACCGGGGAGCTGTTTTTT,CASSIQRDTGELFF
-,-,TRBJ1-4,TRBV5-6,TGTGCCAGCAGCTTGGCGGGGGTGGATGAAAAACTGTTTTTT,CASSLAGVDEKLFF
-,few,TRBJ1-2,TRBV19,TGTGCCAGTAGTATCGAAGGTGCCTATGGCTACACCTTC,CASSIEGAYGYTF
-,-,TRBJ2-2,TRBV11-3,TGTGCCAGCAGCCGAGGGGCCGCGAACACCGGGGAGCTGTTTTTT,CASSRGAANTGELFF
TRBD2,-,TRBJ2-7,TRBV4-1,TGCGCCAGCAGCCAAGGTGTGTCTAGCGGGGCACCCTACGAGCAGTACTTC,CASSQGVSSGAPYEQYF
-,-,TRBJ1-1,TRBV18,TGTGCCAGCTCACCAGGTGACACCCCTCTGAACACTGAAGCTTTCTTT,CASSPGDTPLNTEAFF
-,-,TRBJ2-2,TRBV11-3,TGTGCCAGCAGCTTCGGAGGTACCGGGGAGCTGTTTTTT,CASSFGGTGELFF
-,-,TRBJ2-7,TRBV6-1,TGTGCCAGCAGTGAAGCAATTCAATTCGGGACCGCTACCTACGAGCAGTACTTC,CASSEAIQFGTATYEQYF
-,-,TRBJ2-5,TRBV6-5,TGTGCCAGCAGTCACTCCCAAGAGACCCAGTACTTC,CASSHSQETQYF
-,-,TRBJ1-4,TRBV18,TGTGCCAGCTCACCCAAGGATAATGAAAAACTGTTTTTT,CASSPKDNEKLFF
-,-,TRBJ1-4,TRBV6-5,TGTGCCAGCAGTCGCCATAGAACTAATGAAAAACTGTTTTTT,CASSRHRTNEKLFF
-,-,TRBJ2-5,TRBV4-1,TGCGCCAGCAGCCTCCCTGGACGGATCGAGACCCAGTACTTC,CASSLPGRIETQYF
-,once,TRBJ2-7,TRBV5-6,TGTGCCAGCAGCTTGGGGATCGGAGGTTCCTACGAGCAGTACTTC,CASSLGIGGSYEQYF
-,-,TRBJ2-3,TRBV9,TGTGCCAGCGGCCGGGACACCGACACAGATACGCAGTATTTT,CASGRDTDTDTQYF
-,-,TRBJ2-5,TRBV5-8,TGTGCCAGCAGCTCCCAGGGGGGCAAGACCCAGTACTTC,CASSSQGGKTQYF
-,-,TRBJ2-3,TRBV11-2,TGTGCCAGCAGCTTCGTCCGTGATACGCAGTATTTT,CASSFVRDTQYF
-,-,TRBJ1-1,TRBV5-5,TGTGCCAGCGCCAGGTCCGCGGGTGCGGGCACTGAAGCTTTCTTT,CASARSAGAGTEAFF
TRBD1,-,TRBJ2-6,TRBV10-3,TGTGCCATCAGTTTCACAGGGGTAGCGTCTGGGGCCAACGTCCTGACTTTC,CAISFTGVASGANVLTF
-,-,TRBJ1-6,TRBV7-8,TGTGCCAGCAGCTTCCCCGGCTCACCCCTCCACTTT,CASSFPGSPLHF
-,-,TRBJ1-4,TRBV6-1,TGTGCCAGCAGTGAGGCCGGCGGAGGTGTTGGAGAAAAACTGTTTTTT,CASSEAGGGVGEKLFF
-,-,TRBJ2-7,TRBV29-1,TGCAGCGTTGGTGACGGGAGCGAGCAGTACTTC,CSVGDGSEQYF
-,-,TRBJ2-6,TRBV6-1,TGTGCCACCTCTGGGGCCAACGTCCTGACTTTC,CATSGANVLTF
-,-,TRBJ2-6,TRBV5-6,TGTGCCAGCAGCTTAGGGACCGGGGCCAACGTCCTGACTTTC,CASSLGTGANVLTF
-,-,TRBJ1-2,TRBV19,TGTGCCAGTAGTCCAGGGTGGGGCTACACCTTC,CASSPGWGYTF
-,-,TRBJ1-3,TRBV7-9,TGTGCCAGCAGGGACAACAGGGCTGGAAACACCATATATTTT,CASRDNRAGNTIYF
-,-,TRBJ2-1,TRBV7-2,TGTGCCAGCAGCTTATTACAGGAGCAGTTCTTC,CASSLLQEQFF
-,-,TRBJ2-5,TRBV10-3,TGTGCCATCAGCGACCCGGTCTCCCGGGGAGAGACCCAGTACTTC,CAISDPVSRGETQYF
-,-,TRBJ1-2,TRBV5-1,TGCGCCAGCAGTTCCGGCGGGGGGGATTATGGCTACACCTTC,CASSSGGGDYGYTF
TRBD1,-,TRBJ2-7,TRBV2,TGTGCCAGCAAGTTTGAAGGGACAGGACCCTACGAGCAGTACTTC,CASKFEGTGPYEQYF
-,-,TRBJ2-2,TRBV6-5,TGTGCCAGCAGTTACGAAGACACCGGGGAGCTGTTTTTT,CASSYEDTGELFF
-,once,TRBJ2-3,TRBV4-1,TGCGCCAGCAGCCAACATAGCGTCACCCCGGATACGCAGTATTTT,CASSQHSVTPDTQYF